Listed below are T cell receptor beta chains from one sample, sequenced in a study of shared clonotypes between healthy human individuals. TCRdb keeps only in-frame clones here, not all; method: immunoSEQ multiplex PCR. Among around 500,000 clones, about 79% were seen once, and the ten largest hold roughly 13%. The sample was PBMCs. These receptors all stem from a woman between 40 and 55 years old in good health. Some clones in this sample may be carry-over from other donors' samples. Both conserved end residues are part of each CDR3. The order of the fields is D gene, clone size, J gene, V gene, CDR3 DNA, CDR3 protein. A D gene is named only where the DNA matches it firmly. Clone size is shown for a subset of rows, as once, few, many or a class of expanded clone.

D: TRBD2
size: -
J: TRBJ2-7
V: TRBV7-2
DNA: TGTGCCAGCAGAAGCCGGGAGGGTCCTAATTACGACGAGCAGTACTTC
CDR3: CASRSREGPNYDEQYF

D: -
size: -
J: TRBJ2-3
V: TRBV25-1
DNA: TGTGCCAGCGCCGGGGCGACAAGCACAGGTACGCAGTATTTT
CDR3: CASAGATSTGTQYF

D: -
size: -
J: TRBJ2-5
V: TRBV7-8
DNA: TGTGCCAGCTTTACTTGGCTAGAGACCCAGTACTTC
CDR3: CASFTWLETQYF

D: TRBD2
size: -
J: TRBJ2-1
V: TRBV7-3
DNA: TGTGCCAGCAGCCCGGACAGGACTAGCGGAAATTACAATGAGCAGTTCTTC
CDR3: CASSPDRTSGNYNEQFF

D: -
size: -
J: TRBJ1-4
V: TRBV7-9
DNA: TGTGCCAGCAGCGAGGCACTCGGGAATGAAAAACTGTTTTTT
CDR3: CASSEALGNEKLFF

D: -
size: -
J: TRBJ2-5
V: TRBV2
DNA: TGTGCCAGCAACAAAAATTGGGGGGAGACCCAGTACTTC
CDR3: CASNKNWGETQYF

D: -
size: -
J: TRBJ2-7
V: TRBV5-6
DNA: TGTGCCAGCAGCGGGACCCTGAAGGGAAGGGTCTACGAGCAGTACTTC
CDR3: CASSGTLKGRVYEQYF

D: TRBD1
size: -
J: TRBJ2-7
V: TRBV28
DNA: TGTGCCAGCAGTTTAGACAGGGGGCAGTACTTC
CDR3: CASSLDRGQYF

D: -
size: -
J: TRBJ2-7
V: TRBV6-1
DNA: TGTGCCAGCAGTGCTTTTATCGGGAAGTACGAGCAGTACTTC
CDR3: CASSAFIGKYEQYF

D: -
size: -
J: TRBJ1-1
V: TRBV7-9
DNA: TGTGCCGCCAACAGGCCGAACACTGAAGCTTTCTTT
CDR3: CAANRPNTEAFF

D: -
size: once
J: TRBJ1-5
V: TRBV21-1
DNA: TGTGCCAGCAGCAGACGTCCCGGGACAGGGCCGGGTCAGCCCCAGCATTTT
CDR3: CASSRRPGTGPGQPQHF

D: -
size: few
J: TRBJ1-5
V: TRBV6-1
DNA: TGTGCCAGCAGTGAAGGTCCAGGGCAAAATCAGCCCCAGCATTTT
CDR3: CASSEGPGQNQPQHF

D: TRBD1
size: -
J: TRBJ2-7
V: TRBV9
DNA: TGTGCCAGCAGCGTAGTGGACAGGGCAGAGCAGTACTTC
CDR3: CASSVVDRAEQYF

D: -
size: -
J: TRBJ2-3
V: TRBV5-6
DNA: TGTGCCAGCAGCTTGGCCCTAGCCAGCACAGATACGCAGTATTTT
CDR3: CASSLALASTDTQYF

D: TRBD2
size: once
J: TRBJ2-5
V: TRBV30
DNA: TGTGCCCGGACAGCGGGAGGGGTGGGAGAGCAGTACTTC
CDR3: CARTAGGVGEQYF

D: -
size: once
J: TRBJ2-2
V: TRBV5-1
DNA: TGCGCCAGCAGCTTGGCGGACACCGGGGAGCTGTTTTTT
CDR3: CASSLADTGELFF

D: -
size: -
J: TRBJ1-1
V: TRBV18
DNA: TGTGCCAGCTCACCACTTTCGAGGAGGACTGAAGCTTTCTTT
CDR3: CASSPLSRRTEAFF

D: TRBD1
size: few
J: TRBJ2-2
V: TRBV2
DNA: TGTGCCAGCAGTTCAGGGGGAACCGGGGAGCTGTTTTTT
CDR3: CASSSGGTGELFF

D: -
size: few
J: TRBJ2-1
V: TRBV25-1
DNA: TGTGCCAGCGGACGGGAGAACTACTACAATGAGCAGTTCTTC
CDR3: CASGRENYYNEQFF

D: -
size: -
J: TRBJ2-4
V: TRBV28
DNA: TGTGCCAGCAGTTTATGGGGGGGTTTGGAAAACATTCAGTACTTC
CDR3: CASSLWGGLENIQYF

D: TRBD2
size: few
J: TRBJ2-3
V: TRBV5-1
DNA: TGCGCCAGCAGCTTGGCTCTAGCGGGAGACGCCGATACGCAGTATTTT
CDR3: CASSLALAGDADTQYF

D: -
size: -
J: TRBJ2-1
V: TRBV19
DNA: TGTGCCAGTAGTATAGGGTCCGGGATCGGATACAATGAGCAGTTCTTC
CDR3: CASSIGSGIGYNEQFF

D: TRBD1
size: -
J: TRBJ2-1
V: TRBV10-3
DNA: TGTGCCATAGTCCGGGACAGGGGAAATGAGCAGTTCTTC
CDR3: CAIVRDRGNEQFF

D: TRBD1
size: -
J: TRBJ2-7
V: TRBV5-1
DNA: TGCGCCAGCAGCCCAGGACAGGGGGTTTACGAGCAGTACTTC
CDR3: CASSPGQGVYEQYF

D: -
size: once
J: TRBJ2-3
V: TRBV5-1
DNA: TGCGCCAGCAGGGAAGATTGGGGCACAGATACGCAGTATTTT
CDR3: CASREDWGTDTQYF

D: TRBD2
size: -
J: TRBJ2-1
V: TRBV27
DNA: TGTGCCAGCAGTTTATTGAAGCGGGGGTCCTACAATGAGCAGTTCTTC
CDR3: CASSLLKRGSYNEQFF

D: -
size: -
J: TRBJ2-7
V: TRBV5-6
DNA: TGTGCCAGCAGCTTGCGGCTAGGCTACGAGCAGTACTTC
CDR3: CASSLRLGYEQYF

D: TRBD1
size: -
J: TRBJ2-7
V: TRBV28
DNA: TGTGCCAGCACCCTTGACAGGGGCACCTACGAGCAGTACTTC
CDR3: CASTLDRGTYEQYF

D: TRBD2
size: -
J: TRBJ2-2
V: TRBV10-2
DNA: TGCGCCAGCAAAGGGACTAGCGGGAGACACACCGGGGAGCTGTTTTTT
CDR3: CASKGTSGRHTGELFF

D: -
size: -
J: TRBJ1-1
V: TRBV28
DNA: TGTGCCAGCAGCCGACAGGACATCAACACTGAAGCTTTCTTT
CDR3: CASSRQDINTEAFF

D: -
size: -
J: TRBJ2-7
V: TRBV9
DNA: TGTGCCAGCAGCGTAGGGATGGCGAGCTCCTACGAGCAGTACTTC
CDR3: CASSVGMASSYEQYF

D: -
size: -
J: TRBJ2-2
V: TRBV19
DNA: TGTGCCAGTAGTATGGATCCAGGCCGAGCCACCGGGGAGCTGTTTTTT
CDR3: CASSMDPGRATGELFF

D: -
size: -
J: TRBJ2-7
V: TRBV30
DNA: TGTGCCTGGGGACGACCGCCACTTACTTACGAGCAGTACTTC
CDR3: CAWGRPPLTYEQYF

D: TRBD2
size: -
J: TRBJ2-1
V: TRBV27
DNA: TGTGCCAGCAGTAAGCGGGAGGGCGATGAGCAGTTCTTC
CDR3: CASSKREGDEQFF

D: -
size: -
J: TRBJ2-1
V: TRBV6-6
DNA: TGTGCCAGCAGTTCCCTAGCGTATTTCAATGAGCAGTTCTTC
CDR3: CASSSLAYFNEQFF

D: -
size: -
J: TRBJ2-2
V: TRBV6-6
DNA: TGTGCCAGCAGTTACCTAAACACCGGGGAGCTGTTTTTT
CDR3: CASSYLNTGELFF

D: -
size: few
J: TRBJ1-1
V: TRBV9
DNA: TGTGCCAGCAGCGGCCTAAACACTGAAGCTTTCTTT
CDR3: CASSGLNTEAFF

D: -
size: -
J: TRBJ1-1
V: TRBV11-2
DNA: TGTGCCAGCAGCTCTCACGGGGGGACTACTGAAGCTTTCTTT
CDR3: CASSSHGGTTEAFF

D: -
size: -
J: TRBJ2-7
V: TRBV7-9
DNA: TGTGCCAGCAGCTTATCCTACGAACAGTACTTC
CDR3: CASSLSYEQYF

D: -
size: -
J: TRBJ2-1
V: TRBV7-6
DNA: TGTGCCAGCAGCCGGACAGTTTACAATGAGCAGTTCTTC
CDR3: CASSRTVYNEQFF

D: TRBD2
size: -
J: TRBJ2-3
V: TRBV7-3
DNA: TGTGCCAGCAGCAAGACTAGCGGGACAGATACGCAGTATTTT
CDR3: CASSKTSGTDTQYF

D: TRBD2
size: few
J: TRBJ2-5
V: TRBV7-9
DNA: TGTGCCAGCAGCTTAGCTCTAGCGGGTGAGACCCAGTACTTC
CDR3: CASSLALAGETQYF

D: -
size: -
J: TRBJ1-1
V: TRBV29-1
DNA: TGCAGCGTTGTCCCGGCTCGACAGGTGAACACTGAAGCTTTCTTT
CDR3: CSVVPARQVNTEAFF

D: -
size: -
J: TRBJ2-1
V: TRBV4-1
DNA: TGCGCCAGCAGCCAACCCAGAGTTTATGAGCAGTTCTTC
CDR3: CASSQPRVYEQFF

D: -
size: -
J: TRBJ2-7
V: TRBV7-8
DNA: TGTGCCAGCAGCTTAGGTGCCACTAGAGGCGAGCAGTACTTC
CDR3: CASSLGATRGEQYF

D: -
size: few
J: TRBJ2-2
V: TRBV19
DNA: TGTGCCAGTAGAATCCCCTCAGAACGGGGCGCCGGGGAGCTGTTTTTT
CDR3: CASRIPSERGAGELFF